This passage covers 4 T cell receptor beta chains from one sample sequenced in a study of T-cell reconstitution after alpha-beta-depleted transplantation in children. Molecular barcoding with unique molecular identifiers was used for the TCRbeta library. Each CDR3 protein gets one entry after TCRdb re-called the PCR reads with MiXCR. Of about 980,000 distinct CDR3 sequences listed, roughly 29% were seen once; the top ten hold about 28%. The sequencing here drew on PBMCs, mostly from graft donor cells, taken 360 days after TCRalphabeta/CD19-depleted stem cell transplant. These receptors all stem from a boy in the first two years of life who had a stem cell transplant for SCID, so the T cells may come from the graft donor.

The CDR3 is CASSLATRSYEQYF. In DNA form, the CDR3 reads TGTGCCAGCAGCTTAGCGACGCGGTCCTACGAGCAGTACTTC. The chain carries TRBV7-6 and TRBJ2-7; no firm D call. The CDR3 runs to 14 residues. Germline V gene lookup returns CDR1 SGHVS and CDR2 FNYEAQ. With 0 bases removed from V and 1 base from J, the gap between germline ends came to 7 bases.

The J gene is TRBJ2-2, the V gene TRBV20-1, with D tentatively TRBD1 or TRBD2 (5 bases each). V lost 0 bases to trimming and J lost 0 bases, with 14 bases between them. Germline lookup yields CDR1 DFQATT and CDR2 SNEGSKA (reference sequence). The CDR3 runs 17 residues. CDR3 residues: CSARDGRTGPNTGELFF. DNA of the CDR3: TGCAGTGCTAGAGATGGACGTACGGGACCGAACACCGGGGAGCTGTTTTTT.

The rearrangement links TRBV11-2 to TRBJ2-5, with D possibly being TRBD1 (6 bases). Germline lookup yields CDR1 SGHAT and CDR2 FQNNGV. This CDR3 is built from 16 residues. Deletions cut 4 bases from V and 8 bases from J, with 23 bases between. The CDR3 DNA is TGTGCCAGCAGCTCGGCAACAGGGCCCCTTTGGTCTACCCAGTACTTC. Amino acid sequence: CASSSATGPLWSTQYF.

The sample holds a few counts of this clonotype. The rearrangement joins TRBV7-2 to TRBJ2-2; D not resolved. The germline gives CDR1 SGHTA, CDR2 FQGNSA. The CDR3 is 15 amino acids. Trimming cost V 10 bases and J 2 bases, with 17 bases left between them. CDR3 coding DNA: TGTGCCAACGCACTCGGTTTGGGCAACACCGGGGAGCTGTTTTTT. It translates to CANALGLGNTGELFF.